Below are 31 T cell receptor beta chains sequenced from a single sample in a study of Ad26.COV2.S vaccination and SARS-CoV-2 variants. The treatment: around 19 received Ad26.COV2.S at low or high dose, single or two shots; roughly five received placebo; per-sample allocation not given. Specimens were obtained on day 63 following the first vaccine or placebo injection. The data were produced by immunoSEQ multiplex PCR, yet TCRdb's version contains in-frame clones alone and is incomplete. Of 400,000 to 450,000 clones in the sample, more than 80% were seen once. The specimen comprised peripheral blood, sampled in a trial of Ad26.COV2.S vaccine versus placebo. The receptor set was obtained from a person between 18 and 59 years old who received the Ad26.COV2.S COVID-19 vaccine or a placebo.

This chain uses TRBV9 with TRBJ1-3, with 7 bases lining up with TRBD1. Looked up from germline, CDR1 is SGDLS and CDR2 is YYNGEE. This CDR3 contains 15 residues. V trimming: 3 bases; J trimming: 0 bases; junction bases outside the gene matches: 3. The CDR3 protein is CASSEQGISGNTIYF. The CDR3 coding sequence is TGTGCCAGCAGCGAACAGGGGATCTCTGGAAACACCATATATTTT.

The V and J genes are TRBV5-1 and TRBJ2-7; no reliable D call. The CDR3 totals 15 residues. Looked up from germline, CDR1 is SGHRS and CDR2 is YFSETQ. The germline V and J ends were trimmed by 1 base and 1 base, with 12 bases remaining between them. Here the CDR3 reads CASSLIGVGSYEQYF. CDR3 nucleotide sequence: TGCGCCAGCAGCTTGATTGGGGTAGGATCCTACGAGCAGTACTTC.

The rearrangement joins TRBV30 to TRBJ2-1, with 12 bases matching TRBD1. Germline assignment: CDR1 GTSNPN and CDR2 SVGIG (reference sequence). Trimming cost V 6 bases and J 8 bases; bases outside gene matches: 8. The CDR3 runs 14 residues. The CDR3 nucleotides read TGTGCCTGTCCGGACGGGACAGGGGGCTATGAGCAGTTCTTC. Residues: CACPDGTGGYEQFF.

This sequence joins TRBV30 and TRBJ2-7, with D perhaps matching TRBD1 (6 bases). The ends were cut back, 0 bases at V and 0 bases at J, with 18 bases in the middle. This CDR3 contains 17 residues. Germline CDR1 reads GTSNPN; CDR2 reads SVGIG (reference sequence). This CDR3 reads CAWSVRFGQGISYEQYF. The CDR3 DNA follows: TGTGCCTGGAGTGTAAGGTTTGGGCAGGGGATCTCCTACGAGCAGTACTTC.

This chain links TRBV4-1 with TRBJ1-1, with D perhaps matching TRBD1 (5 bases). Germline values: CDR1 MGHRA, CDR2 YSYEKL. Trimming pared 2 bases from V and 5 bases from J, leaving 9 bases between. The CDR3 extends over 13 amino acids. CDR3 loop: CASSQPGPTEAFF. The CDR3 DNA reads as TGCGCCAGCAGCCAACCGGGGCCGACTGAAGCTTTCTTT.

The chain carries TRBV19 and TRBJ2-5; D is unresolved. The CDR3 totals 15 residues. Germline V lookup: CDR1 LNHDA, CDR2 SQIVND (reference sequence). Trimming cost V 2 bases and J 4 bases, with 14 bases left between them. The CDR3 bases are TGTGCCAGTAGTATACGGCCCGAAGGTGGAGAGACCCAGTACTTC. It encodes CASSIRPEGGETQYF.

On this clone itself: Sequence at one end of the junction differs from germline and may be a read error. V usage is TRBV7-7 and J usage is TRBJ2-5; maybe TRBD2 (5 bases). The CDR3 has 15 residues. Germline V gene lookup returns CDR1 SSHAT and CDR2 FNYEAQ (reference sequence). The DNA for the CDR3 is TGTGCTAGCAGCCAACGCGTAGGGAGCCCAGAGACCCAGTACTTC. This codes for CASSQRVGSPETQYF.

This clone was recorded once. V usage is TRBV19 and J usage is TRBJ2-2; no clear D gene. Per germline, CDR1 LNHDA and CDR2 SQIVND (reference sequence). Trimming cost V 8 bases and J 2 bases, with 15 bases left between them. CDR3 length: 15 residues. Here the CDR3 DNA reads TGTGCCAGTGCGACCGTCGGGCCAAACACCGGGGAGCTGTTTTTT. Translating gives CASATVGPNTGELFF.

The CDR3 region is CASSYLSRTGGAGYTF. The CDR3 DNA sequence: TGTGCCAGCAGTTATCTTTCCAGGACAGGGGGCGCTGGCTACACCTTC. The chain couples TRBV27 to TRBJ1-2; 11 bases fit TRBD1. With 4 bases clipped from V and 7 bases from J, the junction kept 11 bases outside the gene matches. Per germline, CDR1 MNHEY and CDR2 SMNVEV (reference sequence). The CDR3 sequence is 16 residues long.

The chain uses TRBV5-5 and TRBJ1-1; TRBD1 agrees at 8 bases. This CDR3 has 14 residues. CDR1 is SGHKS and CDR2 is YYEKEE in the germline V gene (reference sequence). The V gene end was trimmed by 4 bases and the J gene end by 0 bases; junction bases not matched to a gene: 2. The CDR3 protein is CASSGTGMNTEAFF. CDR3 DNA: TGTGCCAGCAGCGGGACAGGCATGAACACTGAAGCTTTCTTT.

The rearrangement joins TRBV12-3 or TRBV12-4 to TRBJ2-5; D is unresolved. The CDR3 has 12 amino acids. Trimming removed 4 bases at V and 2 bases at J, with 5 bases between. For the CDR3, the DNA is TGTGCCAGCAGTTGGGGACAAGAGACCCAGTACTTC. Its protein product is CASSWGQETQYF.

V gene TRBV27 combines with J gene TRBJ2-7; the D is unclear. The V gene's germline CDR1 is MNHEY and CDR2 SMNVEV (reference sequence). V was clipped by 3 bases and J by 2 bases, with 17 bases between them. This CDR3 spans 16 amino acids. CDR3 in DNA: TGTGCCAGCAGTTTGATGTACGACGGGTTGGCCTACGAGCAGTACTTC. Protein product: CASSLMYDGLAYEQYF.

The chain's CDR3 is CASSGQGGSATNEKLFF. DNA for the CDR3: TGTGCCAGTAGTGGACAGGGGGGGTCCGCAACTAATGAAAAACTGTTTTTT. The chain carries TRBV19 and TRBJ1-4; 10 nucleotides line up with TRBD1. Germline V lookup: CDR1 LNHDA, CDR2 SQIVND (reference sequence). V dropped 5 bases and J dropped 0; count of bases not matched to a gene: 6. This CDR3 has 17 amino acids.

V and J are TRBV7-2 and TRBJ2-2; D gene ambiguous. Looked up from germline, CDR1 is SGHTA and CDR2 is FQGNSA. The CDR3 contains 16 residues. The ends were cut back, 0 bases at V and 6 bases at J, with 14 bases in the middle. The CDR3 spells CASSLALGSLAGELFF. The CDR3 DNA is TGTGCCAGCAGCTTAGCGCTCGGTAGCTTAGCCGGGGAGCTGTTTTTT.

This clone appeared a single time. V and J are TRBV5-5 and TRBJ1-4; D perhaps matches TRBD1 (6 bases). The CDR3 length is 15 residues. From germline, CDR1 is SGHKS and CDR2 YYEKEE (reference sequence). Trimming shortened V by 2 bases and J by 2 bases, and 10 bases separated the two germline ends. The CDR3 is CASSFRGSTNEKLFF. CDR3 sequence (DNA): TGTGCCAGCAGCTTCAGGGGTTCTACTAATGAAAAACTGTTTTTT.

The V and J genes are TRBV5-4 and TRBJ2-1; 10 nucleotides agree with TRBD2. The V gene end was trimmed by 9 bases and the J gene end by 0 bases; junction bases not matched to a gene: 12. CDR1 is SGHNT and CDR2 is YYREEE in the germline V gene (reference sequence). The CDR3 has 17 residues. The CDR3 loop is CATQAGGPQSSYNEQFF. CDR3 sequence (DNA): TGTGCCACTCAAGCGGGAGGGCCCCAAAGCTCCTACAATGAGCAGTTCTTC.

The chain uses TRBV6-6 and TRBJ2-7; D is unclear. The V and J ends lost 2 bases and 4 bases respectively, with 9 bases between them. From germline, CDR1 is MNHNY and CDR2 SVGAGI (reference sequence). CDR3 length: 13 amino acids. CDR3: CASSYVHNYEQYF. CDR3 DNA sequence: TGTGCCAGCAGTTACGTACATAATTACGAGCAGTACTTC.

The rearrangement joins TRBV6-5 to TRBJ1-5; perhaps TRBD1 as D (5 bases). CDR1 and CDR2 from the germline V gene are MNHEY and SVGAGI. Trimming took 7 bases from V and 1 from J, leaving 8 bases between them. The CDR3 is 13 residues long. As DNA, the CDR3 is TGTGCCAGCACACAGGCCAGCAATCAGCCCCAGCATTTT. Residues: CASTQASNQPQHF.

This clone was picked up one time. The chain has TRBV2 and TRBJ2-5; 7 bases line up with TRBD1. Germline loops: CDR1 SNHLY, CDR2 FYNNEI. Trimming took 6 bases from V and 2 from J; bases not matched to a gene: 9. The CDR3 sequence is 15 residues long. CDR3 nucleotide sequence: TGTGCCAGCAGCGCTCTGGGACAGAAACAAGAGACCCAGTACTTC. Its protein is CASSALGQKQETQYF. Full variable domain (outside the CDR3, taken from reference TRBV2 and TRBJ2-5): EPEVTQTPSHQVTQMGQEVILRCVPISNHLYFYWYRQILGQKVEFLVSFYNNEISEKSEIFDDQFSVERPDGSNFTLKIRSTKLEDSAMYFCASSALGQKQETQYFGPGTRLLVL.

The chain recombines TRBV5-1 with TRBJ1-1; the D gene is possibly TRBD1 (6 bases). This CDR3 region has 15 residues. CDR1 and CDR2 from the germline V gene are SGHRS and YFSETQ. V lost 5 bases, J lost 4 bases, and 18 bases lay in between. The DNA for the CDR3 is TGCGCCAGCAGACCTAGACAGGCCCCGGTCACTGAAGCTTTCTTT. Translated, it gives CASRPRQAPVTEAFF.

A remark on this clone: At one of its ends the junction is not consistent with the germline gene, which may arise from a read error. The V gene is TRBV5-4, the J gene TRBJ2-7, with D perhaps given as TRBD1 or TRBD2 (5 bases each). Germline V gene lookup returns CDR1 SGHNT and CDR2 YYREEE (reference sequence). The CDR3 runs to 12 residues. The CDR3 loop reads CASSLGQGDPFF. As DNA, the CDR3 is TGTGCCAGCAGCTTGGGTCAGGGAGACCCGTTTTTC.

This chain links TRBV18 with TRBJ2-1; tentative D call: TRBD1 (6 bases). CDR1 and CDR2 (germline): KGHSH, LQKENI. V gave up 0 bases and J gave up 5 bases, with 14 bases separating them. CDR3 length: 16 amino acids. CDR3 region: CASSPPVRNRDNEQFF. DNA of the CDR3: TGTGCCAGCTCACCACCCGTCCGGAACAGGGACAATGAGCAGTTCTTC.

The gene calls are TRBV3-1 (or the pseudogene TRBV3-2) and TRBJ1-1, with a tentative D call TRBD1 (6 bases). Germline values: CDR1 LGHDT, CDR2 YNNKEL (reference sequence). The V gene lost 4 bases and the J gene lost 0 bases, with 9 bases spanning the gap. The CDR3 loop spans 14 amino acids. This chain's CDR3 is CASSPWTVNTEAFF. CDR3 in DNA: TGTGCCAGCAGCCCCTGGACAGTGAACACTGAAGCTTTCTTT.

This clone was seen a single time. The gene calls are TRBV30 and TRBJ1-4, with 9 bases matching TRBD1. Germline V gives CDR1 GTSNPN, CDR2 SVGIG (reference sequence). CDR3 length: 14 amino acids. V lost 1 base, J lost 8 bases, and 5 bases stayed unmatched. CDR3 DNA sequence: TGTGCCTGGAGTGCCCGGGACAGGGACGAAAAACTGTTTTTT. It encodes CAWSARDRDEKLFF.

The sample holds a few counts of this clone. V gene TRBV7-2 combines with J gene TRBJ2-7; 8 nucleotides align to TRBD2. V lost 6 bases and J lost 3; bases outside the gene matches: 13. CDR1 is SGHTA, CDR2 FQGNSA, per germline. The CDR3 length is 16 residues. DNA for the CDR3: TGTGCCAGCAGGCCCCCTGGGGGACTAGAAAACTACGAGCAGTACTTC. Amino acids: CASRPPGGLENYEQYF.

The table lists this clone with a count of one. This chain uses TRBV6-5 with TRBJ2-7; 8 bases fit TRBD1. The J segment lost 2 bases and the V segment lost 2 bases, leaving 5 bases of the junction unmatched. Germline V CDR1 and CDR2: MNHEY, SVGAGI. The CDR3 sequence is 15 residues long. CDR3 DNA: TGTGCCAGCAGTTACAGGACAGGGCCGCCCTACGAGCAGTACTTC. This gives the protein CASSYRTGPPYEQYF.

The chain is built from TRBV6-2 or TRBV6-3 and TRBJ2-1; D gene unclear. Trimming took 0 bases from V and 2 from J, leaving 2 bases between them. The CDR3 spans 13 residues. The germline V gene encodes CDR1 MNHEY and CDR2 SVGEGT. CDR3 DNA: TGTGCCAGCAGTTACTCGGCCTACAATGAGCAGTTCTTC. Its translation: CASSYSAYNEQFF.

This clone was detected once. V gene TRBV9 combines with J gene TRBJ1-2; D is possibly TRBD1 (5 bases). Germline-derived CDR1 and CDR2 are SGDLS and YYNGEE. This CDR3 contains 14 residues. V was shortened by 3 bases and J by 5 bases, with 14 bases between the two germline ends. The CDR3 nucleotides are TGTGCCAGCAGCGGTGTCGGGGCGCCGTATGGCTACACCTTC. This codes for CASSGVGAPYGYTF.

The chain carries TRBV6-6 and TRBJ1-1; D unclear. Trimming removed 8 bases at V and 0 bases at J, with 10 bases between. CDR1 and CDR2 (germline): MNHNY, SVGAGI (reference sequence). CDR3 length equals 13 residues. This chain's CDR3 is CASGKPMNTEAFF. The CDR3 nucleotides read TGTGCCAGCGGAAAACCCATGAACACTGAAGCTTTCTTT.

In DNA, the CDR3 is TGCAGTGCTAGTAAGCTGAACTACGAGCAGTACTTC. Translating gives CSASKLNYEQYF. The rearrangement joins TRBV20-1 to TRBJ2-7; D unresolved. From germline, CDR1 is DFQATT and CDR2 SNEGSKA (reference sequence). This CDR3 has 12 residues. V lost 3 bases and J 3 bases, leaving 9 bases between the germline ends.

The J gene is TRBJ1-1, the V gene TRBV6-5; D is unresolved. CDR1 is MNHEY and CDR2 is SVGAGI in the germline V gene. V lost 1 base to trimming and J lost 1 base, with 7 bases between them. The CDR3 covers 14 residues. The CDR3 DNA follows: TGTGCCAGCAGTTACTATGGTCCGAACACTGAAGCTTTCTTT. Its protein is CASSYYGPNTEAFF.